This is a list of T cell receptor beta chains from one sample in a study of blood T cell repertoires in COVID-19. Profiled with immunoSEQ multiplex PCR; TCRdb holds only in-frame clones, not every one. Of 220,000 or so clones listed, 86% are singletons. The sequenced material came from PBMCs or T cells enriched from blood (not recorded which). The receptors come from a woman between 45 and 60 years old who had recovered from COVID-19. CDR3s include the opening cysteine and the closing phenylalanine or tryptophan. D genes are given only for firm matches. A row's size may be missing; if present it is once, few, many or a size class.

DNA: TGTGCCACCAGTGACCTCACCGGGGAGCTGTTTTTT; CDR3: CATSDLTGELFF; size: -; J: TRBJ2-2; V: TRBV24-1; D: -
DNA: TGTGCCAGCAGCTTACGGGCAGGGTTGGACTCTGGAAACACCATATATTTT; CDR3: CASSLRAGLDSGNTIYF; size: -; J: TRBJ1-3; V: TRBV7-2; D: -
DNA: TGTGCCAGCAGTTACTCTGGACAGACAACTAATACCGGGGAGCTGTTTTTT; CDR3: CASSYSGQTTNTGELFF; size: few; J: TRBJ2-2; V: TRBV6-2/TRBV6-3; D: -
DNA: TGCAGCGTTGGCGGGATGGTTGAGCAGTTCTTC; CDR3: CSVGGMVEQFF; size: -; J: TRBJ2-1; V: TRBV29-1; D: -
DNA: TGTGCCAGCAGCCCCCCTGGGACAGGTCACTATGGCTACACCTTC; CDR3: CASSPPGTGHYGYTF; size: -; J: TRBJ1-2; V: TRBV7-2; D: TRBD1
DNA: TGTGCCAGCAGCTTAGATGGGAGAGGCGGCGGCGAGCAGTACTTC; CDR3: CASSLDGRGGGEQYF; size: -; J: TRBJ2-7; V: TRBV11-2; D: -
DNA: TGTGCCAGCAGCTTAATCGCGGGAGGAGGGGAGACCCAGTACTTC; CDR3: CASSLIAGGGETQYF; size: -; J: TRBJ2-5; V: TRBV7-9; D: TRBD2
DNA: TGTGCCAGCTCTCAGGGGACAGGCTACGAGCAGTACTTC; CDR3: CASSQGTGYEQYF; size: once; J: TRBJ2-7; V: TRBV18; D: TRBD1
DNA: TGTGCCAGCTCACCGCAGGGGACTGAAGCTTTCTTT; CDR3: CASSPQGTEAFF; size: -; J: TRBJ1-1; V: TRBV18; D: -
DNA: TGTGCCAGCAGCCCATCGACATCTCACTACGAGCAGTACTTC; CDR3: CASSPSTSHYEQYF; size: -; J: TRBJ2-7; V: TRBV9; D: -
DNA: TGTGCCAGTAGTGGCCGGGAGTACGAGCAGTACTTC; CDR3: CASSGREYEQYF; size: -; J: TRBJ2-7; V: TRBV19; D: -
DNA: TGTGCCAGCAGCTTGGGGGACTTAACAGATACGCAGTATTTT; CDR3: CASSLGDLTDTQYF; size: -; J: TRBJ2-3; V: TRBV5-6; D: -
DNA: TGTGCCACCAGCAGTTTAGGACAGGAGCAGTTCTTC; CDR3: CATSSLGQEQFF; size: -; J: TRBJ2-1; V: TRBV15; D: -
DNA: TGCACCAGCAGAGACAAGTCCCTAGCCAAAAACATTCAGTACTTC; CDR3: CTSRDKSLAKNIQYF; size: -; J: TRBJ2-4; V: TRBV1; D: -
DNA: TGTGCCAGCAGCCGACCCAGGGATGTCGGGGAGCTGTTTTTT; CDR3: CASSRPRDVGELFF; size: few; J: TRBJ2-2; V: TRBV6-2/TRBV6-3; D: -
DNA: TGTGCCAGCAGCGGAGGGGTAGACACTGAAGCTTTCTTT; CDR3: CASSGGVDTEAFF; size: -; J: TRBJ1-1; V: TRBV11-2; D: -
DNA: TGTGCCAGCAGCCCCTGGGCCGGGACTAGGGGGAACAATGAGCAGTTCTTC; CDR3: CASSPWAGTRGNNEQFF; size: few; J: TRBJ2-1; V: TRBV5-4; D: TRBD2
DNA: TGTGCCTGGGCCCGGGGGGCCCCATACGAGCAGTACTTC; CDR3: CAWARGAPYEQYF; size: -; J: TRBJ2-7; V: TRBV30; D: -
DNA: TGTGCCAGCAGTTATACCGGACGGGAACATAATTCACCCCTCCACTTT; CDR3: CASSYTGREHNSPLHF; size: few; J: TRBJ1-6; V: TRBV6-2/TRBV6-3; D: -
DNA: TGTGCCAGCAGCCCCAAGACTAGCGGGAGGAGAGTGGGGTTCTACGAGCAGTACTTC; CDR3: CASSPKTSGRRVGFYEQYF; size: -; J: TRBJ2-7; V: TRBV5-6; D: TRBD2
DNA: TGTGCCAGTAGTCAAACTCGGGACAGGGGAGAATCGGTGTTTTCGCAGTATTTT; CDR3: CASSQTRDRGESVFSQYF; size: -; J: TRBJ2-3; V: TRBV19; D: TRBD1
DNA: TGCGCCAGCAGTGAGTCGATCCAGGGGGAGAACACTGAAGCTTTCTTT; CDR3: CASSESIQGENTEAFF; size: -; J: TRBJ1-1; V: TRBV10-1; D: TRBD1
DNA: TGTGCCAGCAGCGAACAGGGGAACACTGAAGCTTTCTTT; CDR3: CASSEQGNTEAFF; size: once; J: TRBJ1-1; V: TRBV14; D: -
DNA: TGTGCCACCAGTGTGCGGGGTGGCACTGAAGCTTTCTTT; CDR3: CATSVRGGTEAFF; size: -; J: TRBJ1-1; V: TRBV24-1; D: -
DNA: TGTGCCAGCAGAACTAGGACCACAGAGACCCAGTACTTC; CDR3: CASRTRTTETQYF; size: -; J: TRBJ2-5; V: TRBV7-2; D: -
DNA: TGCGCCAGCAGCCGCTCCGGGACAGATGAAGCTTTCTTT; CDR3: CASSRSGTDEAFF; size: -; J: TRBJ1-1; V: TRBV5-1; D: TRBD1
DNA: TGTGCCAGCAGCCCCCAACCTCGGGTCTTCTCTAACTATGGCTACACCTTC; CDR3: CASSPQPRVFSNYGYTF; size: -; J: TRBJ1-2; V: TRBV9; D: -
DNA: TGTGCCAGCAACCCGGGACAAGCCCTTGGCTACACCTTC; CDR3: CASNPGQALGYTF; size: -; J: TRBJ1-2; V: TRBV12-3/TRBV12-4; D: -
DNA: TGTGCCAGCAGCGACCGACAGGGAAAGAACACTGAAGCTTTCTTT; CDR3: CASSDRQGKNTEAFF; size: -; J: TRBJ1-1; V: TRBV7-2; D: TRBD1
DNA: TGTGCCTGGGAGACCGGGACAGGGGAGTCTGAAGCTTTCTTT; CDR3: CAWETGTGESEAFF; size: -; J: TRBJ1-1; V: TRBV30; D: TRBD1
DNA: TGTGCCAGTAGTTCCCGGACAACCCGGAAGACAGGGACCCAGTACTTC; CDR3: CASSSRTTRKTGTQYF; size: -; J: TRBJ2-5; V: TRBV19; D: -
DNA: TGTGCCAGCAGCCAAGTGGACAAACTCTACGAGCAGTACTTC; CDR3: CASSQVDKLYEQYF; size: once; J: TRBJ2-7; V: TRBV5-5; D: -
DNA: TGTGCCAGCTCACCAGACCCGGGGAAGGGTAATAACTTGTTCGGGAATGAGCAGTTCTTC; CDR3: CASSPDPGKGNNLFGNEQFF; size: once; J: TRBJ2-1; V: TRBV18; D: -
DNA: TGTGCCAGCAGCTTGGAACACTCCTACGAGCAGTACTTC; CDR3: CASSLEHSYEQYF; size: -; J: TRBJ2-7; V: TRBV5-6; D: -
DNA: TGTGCCAGCAGCTTAGGCCAGATTTATAGCGGGAGGTCAGATACGCAGTATTTT; CDR3: CASSLGQIYSGRSDTQYF; size: -; J: TRBJ2-3; V: TRBV7-2; D: TRBD2
DNA: TGTGCCAGCAGCTTGGGACAGAACTATGGCTACACCTTC; CDR3: CASSLGQNYGYTF; size: -; J: TRBJ1-2; V: TRBV7-9; D: TRBD1
DNA: TGTGCCAGCAGCTTAGTGGCAGGGGAACGGGGCTACACCTTC; CDR3: CASSLVAGERGYTF; size: -; J: TRBJ1-2; V: TRBV7-2; D: -
DNA: TGTGCCAGCAGTTACTTGGGGGGCTCTGGGGCCAACGTCCTGACTTTC; CDR3: CASSYLGGSGANVLTF; size: -; J: TRBJ2-6; V: TRBV6-5; D: -
DNA: TGTGCCTGGAGCCCAGGGATGGGGGGAGGGGGTTCACCCCTCCACTTT; CDR3: CAWSPGMGGGGSPLHF; size: -; J: TRBJ1-6; V: TRBV30; D: -
DNA: TGTGCCACCAGTGACCCGGGGACTAGCGTAGCGCAGTATTTT; CDR3: CATSDPGTSVAQYF; size: -; J: TRBJ2-3; V: TRBV24-1; D: TRBD2
DNA: TGTGCCAGTGCCAGTAGTATAACTAGCGTTGGCACCGGGGAGCTGTTTTTT; CDR3: CASASSITSVGTGELFF; size: once; J: TRBJ2-2; V: TRBV19; D: TRBD2
DNA: TGTGCCAGCTTGTCCCTCCAGCAAGTACGACAGGGCGATGGCTACACCTTC; CDR3: CASLSLQQVRQGDGYTF; size: -; J: TRBJ1-2; V: TRBV2; D: TRBD1
DNA: TGCAGTGCTAGGTCGGGGGAAAAACTGTTTTTT; CDR3: CSARSGEKLFF; size: -; J: TRBJ1-4; V: TRBV20-1; D: -
DNA: TGTGCCAGCAGCCAAATAACTAGCGGGAAGTACAATGAGCAGTTCTTC; CDR3: CASSQITSGKYNEQFF; size: once; J: TRBJ2-1; V: TRBV4-2; D: TRBD2
DNA: TGTGCCAGCAGTCCTACAACCGTACTAAATGAAAAACTGTTTTTT; CDR3: CASSPTTVLNEKLFF; size: -; J: TRBJ1-4; V: TRBV2; D: -
DNA: TGTGCCAGCAGTTTATTATCAGGGGGAGAGCAGTACTTC; CDR3: CASSLLSGGEQYF; size: -; J: TRBJ2-7; V: TRBV12-3/TRBV12-4; D: TRBD1
DNA: TGCGCCAGCAGCCGACCTGAGGGTGACACTGAAGCTTTCTTT; CDR3: CASSRPEGDTEAFF; size: -; J: TRBJ1-1; V: TRBV4-1; D: -
DNA: TGCAGCGTCCTTACGGGAGGGGCTCATGAAGCTTTCTTT; CDR3: CSVLTGGAHEAFF; size: -; J: TRBJ1-1; V: TRBV29-1; D: -
DNA: TGTGCCAGCGGAAGGACAGGGGTGTACGAGCAGTACTTC; CDR3: CASGRTGVYEQYF; size: once; J: TRBJ2-7; V: TRBV27; D: TRBD1
DNA: TGTGCCAGCAGTCGAGATCGGGGCACCGGGGAGCTGTTTTTT; CDR3: CASSRDRGTGELFF; size: -; J: TRBJ2-2; V: TRBV7-3; D: -
DNA: TGTGCCAGCAGCTTAGACCGGTCTAACTATGGCTACACCTTC; CDR3: CASSLDRSNYGYTF; size: -; J: TRBJ1-2; V: TRBV13; D: -
DNA: TGTGCCAGCTCCGGGACTAGCGGGAGTAGGGAGCAGTACTTC; CDR3: CASSGTSGSREQYF; size: -; J: TRBJ2-7; V: TRBV18; D: TRBD2
DNA: TGCGCCAGCAGCCAAGAAGGCGGGAGCCCCGATACGCAGTATTTT; CDR3: CASSQEGGSPDTQYF; size: -; J: TRBJ2-3; V: TRBV4-3; D: TRBD2
DNA: TGTGCCAGCAGCCAAGAGAGGGGCAGGGGAAATTCACCCCTCCACTTT; CDR3: CASSQERGRGNSPLHF; size: -; J: TRBJ1-6; V: TRBV4-2; D: -